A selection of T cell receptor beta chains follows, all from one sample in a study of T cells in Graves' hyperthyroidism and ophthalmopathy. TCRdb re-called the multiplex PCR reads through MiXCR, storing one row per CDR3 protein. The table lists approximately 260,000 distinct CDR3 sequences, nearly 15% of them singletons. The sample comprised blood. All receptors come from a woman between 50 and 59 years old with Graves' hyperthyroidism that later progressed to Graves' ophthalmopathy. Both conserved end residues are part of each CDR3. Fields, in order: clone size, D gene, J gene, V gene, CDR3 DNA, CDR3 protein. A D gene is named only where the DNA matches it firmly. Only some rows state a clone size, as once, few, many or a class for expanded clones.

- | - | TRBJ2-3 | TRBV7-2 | TGTGCCAGCAGCTTAGAGTTCCTAGCGCGGGTGGCGCAGTATTTT | CASSLEFLARVAQYF
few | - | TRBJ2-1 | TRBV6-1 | TGTGCCAGCAGTGTCCGGGGGGCCCGGGATGAGCAGTTCTTC | CASSVRGARDEQFF
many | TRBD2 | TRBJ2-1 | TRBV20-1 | TGCAGTGCTAGATCTAGCGGGGAGGTCTCCTACAATGAGCAGTTCTTC | CSARSSGEVSYNEQFF
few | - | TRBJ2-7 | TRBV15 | TGTGCCACCAGCAGAGATAATGAATGGGACGAGCAGTACTTC | CATSRDNEWDEQYF
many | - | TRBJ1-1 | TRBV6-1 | TGTGCCAGCAGCCTCATGGAGGGGGTGGGTACTGAAGCTTTCTTT | CASSLMEGVGTEAFF
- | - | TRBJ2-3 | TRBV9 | TGTGCCAGCAGCGTAGCTCCGGATGTAATCACAGATACGCAGTATTTT | CASSVAPDVITDTQYF
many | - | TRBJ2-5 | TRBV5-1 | TGCGCCAGCGGAACTACCAGCTCTGGGACCCAGTACTTC | CASGTTSSGTQYF
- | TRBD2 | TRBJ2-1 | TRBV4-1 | TGCGCCAGCAGCCAAGATGGGACTAGCGGGAGAGCCCGCTCCTACAATGAGCAGTTCTTC | CASSQDGTSGRARSYNEQFF
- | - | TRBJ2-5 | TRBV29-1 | TGCAGCGTTGAAGCAGGGGCAGAGACCCAGTACTTC | CSVEAGAETQYF
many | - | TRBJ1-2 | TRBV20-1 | TGCAGTGCCCCCGGCAGCTACTATGGCTACACCTTC | CSAPGSYYGYTF
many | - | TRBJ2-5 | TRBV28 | TGTGCCAGCAGTTTATCCACGGGAGAGACCCAGTACTTC | CASSLSTGETQYF
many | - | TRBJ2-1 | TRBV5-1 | TGCGCCAGCATGGGGGGGATAGGACAGGGATACAATGAGCAGTTCTTC | CASMGGIGQGYNEQFF
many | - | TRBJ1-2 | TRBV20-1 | TGCAGTGCCAGGATTGGGGCCGGAGGCTACACCTTC | CSARIGAGGYTF
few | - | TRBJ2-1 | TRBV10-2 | TGCGCCAGCGGCGAGCGGGTATACAATGAGCAGTTCTTC | CASGERVYNEQFF
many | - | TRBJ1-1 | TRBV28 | TGTGCCAGCAGTACCCCAGGGGTAGGGAACACTGAAGCTTTCTTT | CASSTPGVGNTEAFF
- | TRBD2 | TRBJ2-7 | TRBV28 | TGTGCCAGCAGGGGGGGAGCGGGGCGATCCTACGAGCAGTACTTC | CASRGGAGRSYEQYF
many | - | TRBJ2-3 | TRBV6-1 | TGTGCCAGCAGCTACAACCGGCGGGGTGGGACAGATACGCAGTATTTT | CASSYNRRGGTDTQYF
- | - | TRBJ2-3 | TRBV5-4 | TGTGCCAGCAGCTTCCCATCGGGAGTAGATACGCAGTATTTT | CASSFPSGVDTQYF
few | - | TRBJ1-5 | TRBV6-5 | TGTGCCAGCAGTTCCTTCCCAAAAGTCGGAAATCAGCCCCAGCATTTT | CASSSFPKVGNQPQHF
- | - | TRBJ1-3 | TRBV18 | TGTGCCAGCTCACCAGGGGTTACTGGAAACACCATATATTTT | CASSPGVTGNTIYF
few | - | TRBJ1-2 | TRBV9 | TGTGCCAGCAGCGGCATGGGGCGCGGCTACACCTTC | CASSGMGRGYTF
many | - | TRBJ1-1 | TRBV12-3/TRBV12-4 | TGTGCCAGCAGTTTAATAATGAACACTGAAGCTTTCTTT | CASSLIMNTEAFF
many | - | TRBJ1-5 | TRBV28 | TGTGCCAGCAGTCCAGGGAACAGTGGGGATAATCAGCCCCAGCATTTT | CASSPGNSGDNQPQHF
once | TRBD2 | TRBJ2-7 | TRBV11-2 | TGTGCCAGCAGGTCCACAGGGACTAGCGGCTACGAGCAGTACTTC | CASRSTGTSGYEQYF
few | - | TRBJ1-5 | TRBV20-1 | TGCAGTGTCCTGGGGGGTAGCAATCAGCCCCAGCATTTT | CSVLGGSNQPQHF
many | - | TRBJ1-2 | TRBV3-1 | TGTGCCAGCAGCCATGTGGGGAGAGGAGGCTATGGCTACACCTTC | CASSHVGRGGYGYTF
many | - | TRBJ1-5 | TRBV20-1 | TGCAGTGCTAGACCCGGGGCCTACAATCAGCCCCAGCATTTT | CSARPGAYNQPQHF
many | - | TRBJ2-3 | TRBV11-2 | TGTGCCAGCAGCACTCGCACAGATACGCAGTATTTT | CASSTRTDTQYF
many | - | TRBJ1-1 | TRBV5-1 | TGCGCCAGCAGCTTGGATAGCCAGGGTGGCACTGAAGCTTTCTTT | CASSLDSQGGTEAFF
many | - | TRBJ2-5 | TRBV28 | TGTGCCAGCAGTAAACTGGTTGCGGAGACCCAGTACTTC | CASSKLVAETQYF
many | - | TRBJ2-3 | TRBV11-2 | TGTGCCAGCAGCTCCCCACGTAGCACAGATACGCAGTATTTT | CASSSPRSTDTQYF
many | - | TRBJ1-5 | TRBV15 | TGTGCCACCAGCAGAGTGAAGGCGGGCAATCAGCCCCAGCATTTT | CATSRVKAGNQPQHF